These T cell receptor beta chains were read from a single sample in a study of T cells in Graves' hyperthyroidism and ophthalmopathy. One entry per CDR3 protein results from TCRdb running MiXCR on the multiplex PCR reads. The sample holds some 700,000 distinct CDR3 sequences; roughly 17% are singletons and the top ten take roughly 16%. The sample consisted of blood. Receptor source: a man between 45 and 60 years old with Graves' hyperthyroidism. The CDR3 runs from the conserved cysteine through the conserved F or W. D genes are given only for firm matches. The size of a clone is reported for some rows only, either as once, few or many, or as a class for expanded clones.

d_gene | abundance | j_gene | v_gene | CDR3aa | CDR3nt
TRBD1 | many | TRBJ1-1 | TRBV28 | CASSLDRAEAFF | TGTGCCAGCAGTTTAGACAGGGCCGAAGCTTTCTTT
. | . | TRBJ2-3 | TRBV6-5 | CASSYSKHPTTGTQYF | TGTGCCAGCAGTTACTCGAAACACCCAACTACTGGTACGCAGTATTTT
TRBD2 | many | TRBJ2-5 | TRBV6-5 | CASSYRGIRFGSSAGGETQYF | TGTGCCAGCAGTTACAGGGGTATCAGGTTTGGGTCTTCAGCGGGAGGCGAGACCCAGTACTTC
. | . | TRBJ2-7 | TRBV5-1 | CASSDTSSNSYEQYF | TGCGCCAGCAGCGATACTAGCTCAAACTCCTACGAGCAGTACTTC
. | . | TRBJ2-1 | TRBV6-1 | CASSSRGQRSYNEQFF | TGTGCCAGCAGTTCCAGGGGCCAGCGCTCCTACAATGAGCAGTTCTTC
. | many | TRBJ2-2 | TRBV27 | CASSYKGERGGELFF | TGTGCCAGCAGTTATAAGGGGGAGCGAGGCGGGGAGCTGTTTTTT
. | many | TRBJ1-4 | TRBV5-1 | CASSPDEVRPREKLFF | TGCGCCAGCAGCCCGGACGAGGTACGGCCTAGGGAAAAACTGTTTTTT
TRBD2 | many | TRBJ2-1 | TRBV7-2 | CASSLVMAGGLWNEQFF | TGTGCCAGCAGCTTAGTAATGGCGGGAGGCCTCTGGAATGAGCAGTTCTTC
. | few | TRBJ2-2 | TRBV3-1 | CASSLAFANTGELFF | TGTGCCAGCAGCCTAGCGTTCGCGAACACCGGGGAGCTGTTTTTT
. | . | TRBJ2-7 | TRBV5-1 | CASSLIISGHVYEQYF | TGCGCCAGCAGCTTAATTATCTCGGGACACGTCTACGAGCAGTACTTC
TRBD1 | many | TRBJ1-1 | TRBV7-8 | CASSSDRGVIRRTEAFF | TGTGCCAGCAGTTCGGACAGGGGCGTGATTAGGAGGACTGAAGCTTTCTTT
. | . | TRBJ1-2 | TRBV30 | CAWSPRVDYGYTF | TGTGCCTGGAGTCCTAGGGTGGACTATGGCTACACCTTC
TRBD1 | . | TRBJ1-2 | TRBV24-1 | CATSAGTGTDNYGYTF | TGTGCCACCAGTGCCGGGACAGGGACGGACAACTATGGCTACACCTTC